The 2 T cell receptor beta chains reported below all come from one sample, sequenced in a study of shared clonotypes between healthy human individuals (dated by TCRdb to 2018 to 2021). Library generation was performed with the immunoSEQ multiplex PCR assay. TCRdb carries this immuneACCESS record with in-frame sequences only. Its versions omit some clonotypes, under half of them owing to an unresolved V gene in the studies checked, with the rest unexplained. This sample has about 96,000 clones in its table, and around half of those were observed once. The top ten clones comprise roughly 15% of the sample. Sequencing was done on a sample of PBMCs. The receptors stem from a woman aged 40 to 50 in good health. Some clones in this sample may be carry-over from other donors' samples.

With regard to this clone: This clone may be a read error of a much larger clone one base away. Other DNA sequences of this sample code for an identical CDR3. The rearrangement joins TRBV5-1 to TRBJ2-5; 9 bases fit TRBD1. Germline values: CDR1 SGHRS, CDR2 YFSETQ. The trim removed 4 bases at V and 2 bases at J, leaving 15 bases unmatched. The CDR3 is made up of 18 amino acids. CDR3 nucleotide sequence: TGCGCCAGCAGCCTGTTAAACAACCTCGGGACAGGGCAAGAGACCCAGTACTTC. It specifies CASSLLNNLGTGQETQYF.

This clone occurred once. The chain has TRBV7-9 and TRBJ1-2; 8 bases line up with TRBD1. V lost 6 bases, J lost 4 bases, and 7 bases stayed unmatched. The CDR3 contains 14 residues. Germline loops: CDR1 SEHNR, CDR2 FQNEAQ (reference sequence). The CDR3, as DNA: TGTGCCAGCAGTCCAACAGGGGGAGGCTATGGCTACACCTTC. It encodes CASSPTGGGYGYTF.